This T cell receptor (beta chain) was captured by sequencing in a study of T cells in Graves' hyperthyroidism and ophthalmopathy (dated by TCRdb to 2018 to 2020). Context from the whole study: Peripheral blood samples were taken at initial diagnosis, before any treatment was given. To identify TCR V-J signatures that set the groups apart, the researchers used a discovery cohort of about a hundred patients, made up of roughly 40 with Graves' ophthalmopathy and 57 with stable Graves' hyperthyroidism. Prospective prediction of ophthalmopathy was tested in an independent validation cohort consisting of some 20 hyperthyroidism patients and approximately 16 patients who later progressed to ophthalmopathy. The roughly 100 discovery patients were randomly divided into training and test sets at a 7:3 ratio. In addition, the study compared T-cell repertoires in thyroid tissue and in blood from several Graves' hyperthyroidism patients. After sampling, hyperthyroidism patients received methimazole starting at 30 mg daily, and ophthalmopathy patients received high-dose intravenous methylprednisolone. According to the paper, TCR Vbeta CDR3 sequencing was carried out on about 140 peripheral blood samples, which came from under 50 ophthalmopathy, some 73 hyperthyroidism and around 17 progressor patients. Findings and caveats that apply to the study as a whole: Blood samples also contained most of the expanded thyroid clonotypes (frequency above 0.001), which suggests that blood repertoires may reflect thyroid immune responses. In validation, the model predicted progression to ophthalmopathy a median of roughly 6.5 months before onset, with over 60% sensitivity and just under 75% specificity. Sample size was not statistically predetermined, and investigators were not blinded to group allocation. Ophthalmopathy was separated from stable hyperthyroidism by a 13 V-J signature model, with about 88% sensitivity and roughly 84% specificity obtained in cross-validation and 80%/75% obtained in testing.

This clonotype was picked up many times. Its antigen has not been determined. No base qualities exist here, and no much larger clone lies one base off it. Ophthalmopathy patients had moderately to severely active disease, Clinical Activity Score of at least 3, NOSPECS grade of at least 4, and duration under 3 months. Any patient with an uncontrolled infection, another autoimmune disease, pregnancy or lactation was excluded. Diagnoses were based on clinical symptoms, serum thyroxine and TRAb, thyroid ultrasound and orbital computed tomography. PBMCs were isolated from around 10 ml of fresh peripheral blood by Ficoll-Paque density gradient centrifugation. Total RNA was extracted using Trizol reagent, and RNA quality was assessed on an Agilent 2100 Bioanalyzer. The TCR beta CDR3 regions were amplified from the RNA transcripts. The TCR CDR3 was subjected to a first round of RT-PCR using the HTBI primer set and the Qiagen OneStep RT-PCR kit. Libraries were constructed in a second round of multiplex PCR, after which size selection and purification were carried out. Libraries were sequenced paired-end with 100 bp reads on an Illumina HiSeq2000. In the source study's methods: SOAPnuke was used to process the raw data, throwing out any read that contained adapters or uncalled bases, had a mean Phred below 15, or lacked an exact constant-primer or identifier match. High-quality paired reads were merged using COPE v1.2.5, and each unique nucleotide sequence was defined as a clonotype. MiTCR v1.1 was used to align the clonotypes against IMGT TRBV, TRBD and TRBJ reference segments. The analysis included only V-J combinations with a frequency above 0.0001, which together covered 99% to 99.2% of the repertoires. The TCS score was defined as F50 (clonal expansion) divided by E x V (chaos), with BLOSUM62-based TCRdist calculated between CDR3 peptides within each V-J. Welch's t-statistics and random forest reduced roughly 500 V-J features to about 12, which were used in a naive Bayes classifier (R e1071). TCRdb's own reprocessing of the public reads used fastp at Q25 and MiXCR and kept productive beta chains. CDR3 protein duplicates are merged, each entry listing the most common genes and DNA. For this entry, the V and J calls and clone size follow TCRdb and not the study's own pipeline. The sample table shows 200,000 to 300,000 distinct CDR3 sequences, and over 15% are seen once. Around 30% of the sample is in the top ten clones.

The receptor's source is a woman younger than 30 with Graves' ophthalmopathy. The sample consisted of blood.

At the DNA level, the sequence is TGTGCCAGCACCGGATCCGGGACTAGCGGTTACAATGAGCAGTTCTTC. It specifies CASTGSGTSGYNEQFF. The chain is made from TRBV6-1 and TRBJ2-1, with 11 bases in between that match TRBD2. V trim: 7 bases; J trim: 4 bases; unmatched bases: 9. CDR1 MNHNS and CDR2 SASEGT are derived from the germline V gene. From cysteine to phenylalanine, the CDR3 is 16 amino acids long. Of the read, only the CDR3 DNA is kept; its 48 bases are in frame from base 1.